This T cell receptor (beta chain) came from a study of shared clonotypes between healthy human individuals. Study conclusions and caveats: The study's rarefaction showed incomplete sorted-subset sequencing despite large depth. It was the non-shared clonotypes that had lower generation probabilities than clonotypes shared by all four donors.

Only Caucasian adults living in Nashville, Tennessee served as donors. A remark on this clone: The antigen is undetermined. Other DNA sequences in the sample encode the same CDR3.

Sequenced by immunoSEQ multiplex PCR; TCRdb stores in-frame clones only, minus some. Among 2 million to 2.5 million clones listed, just over 90% were seen once. The CDR3 has 12 residues. V gave up 3 bases and J gave up 3 bases, with 7 bases separating them. Germline V gives CDR1 SQVTM, CDR2 ANQGSEA. The sequenced sample was naive CD4+ T cells from PBMCs. The subset was: CD45RA+ positively selected. The clonotype was recovered from a man younger than 30 in good health. Some clones in this sample may be carry-over from other donors' samples. The gene calls are TRBV29-1 and TRBJ2-3, with D maybe TRBD1 (5 bases). DNA for the CDR3: TGCAGCGTTGACCAGGGTACAGATACGCAGTATTTT. This codes for CSVDQGTDTQYF.